The sequence of this TCR beta chain was determined in a study of blood T cell repertoires in COVID-19. Followed longitudinally, the Seattle patients had been enrolled during active infection. CDR3 length equals 16 residues. Germline V gene sequence: CDR1 GTSNPN, CDR2 SVGIG (reference sequence). Trimming at V came to 2 bases and at J to 4 bases, leaving 8 bases not matched to a gene. Libraries were prepared by immunoSEQ multiplex PCR; TCRdb keeps only in-frame clonotypes and omits some of them. Among roughly 60,000 clones, roughly four fifths were seen once, and the ten largest hold about 9.2%. Sequencing was performed on peripheral blood. The clonotype was recovered from an elderly man with COVID-19, enrolled during active disease. The genes are TRBV30 and TRBJ1-5, with 10 positions matching TRBD1. CDR3 loop: CAWSPPWDRGNQPQHF. The CDR3 DNA reads as TGTGCCTGGAGTCCCCCTTGGGACAGGGGAAATCAGCCCCAGCATTTT. Combining the CDR3 with reference TRBV30 and TRBJ1-5 gives the whole variable domain SQTIHQWPATLVQPVGSPLSLECTVEGTSNPNLYWYRQAAGRGLQLLFYSVGIGQISSEVPQNLSASRPQDRQFILSSKKLLLSDSGFYLCAWSPPWDRGNQPQHFGDGTRLSIL.